The text below deals with one TCR beta chain. These data come from a study of OX40 agonist ivuxolimab in advanced cancers. The CDR3 is 15 residues long. CDR1 LNHDA and CDR2 SQIVND come from the germline V gene (reference sequence). Trimming took 7 bases from V and 8 from J, leaving 21 bases between them. The data were produced by immunoSEQ multiplex PCR, yet TCRdb's version contains in-frame clones alone and is incomplete. The sample has under 85,000 clones; more than 90% are singletons. Sequenced here: CD4+ or CD8+ T cells sorted from blood, sampled in a trial of the OX40 agonist ivuxolimab. The TCR originated in an adult with an advanced solid tumor such as melanoma, head and neck, liver or kidney cancer. This chain joins TRBV19 and TRBJ2-1; D is possibly TRBD1 (6 bases). CDR3 bases: TGTGCCAGTACCCCGGACAGTAAACCCTTCGATGAGCAGTTCTTC. This gives the protein CASTPDSKPFDEQFF.